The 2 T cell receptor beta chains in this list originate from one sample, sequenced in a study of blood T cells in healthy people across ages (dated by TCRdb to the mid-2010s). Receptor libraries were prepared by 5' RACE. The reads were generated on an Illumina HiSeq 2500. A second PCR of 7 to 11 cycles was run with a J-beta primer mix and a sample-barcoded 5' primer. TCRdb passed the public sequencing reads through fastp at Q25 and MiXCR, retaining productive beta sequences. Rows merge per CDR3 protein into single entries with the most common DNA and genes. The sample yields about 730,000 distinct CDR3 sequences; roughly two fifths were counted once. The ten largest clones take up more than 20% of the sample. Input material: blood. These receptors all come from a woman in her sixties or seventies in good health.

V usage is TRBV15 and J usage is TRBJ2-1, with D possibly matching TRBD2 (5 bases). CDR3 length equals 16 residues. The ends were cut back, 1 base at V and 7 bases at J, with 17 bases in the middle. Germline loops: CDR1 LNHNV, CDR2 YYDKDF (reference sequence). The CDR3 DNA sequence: TGTGCCACCAGCAGAGCACATAGCGTAACGAGAAATGAGCAGTTCTTC. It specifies CATSRAHSVTRNEQFF.

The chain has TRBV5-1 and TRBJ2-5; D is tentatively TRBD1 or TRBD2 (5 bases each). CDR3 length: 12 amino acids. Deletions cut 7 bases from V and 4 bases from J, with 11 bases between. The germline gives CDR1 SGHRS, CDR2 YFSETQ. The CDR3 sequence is CASRDGPETQYF. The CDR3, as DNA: TGCGCCAGCCGGGACGGCCCAGAGACCCAGTACTTC.